Below, 24 T cell receptor beta chains from the same sample are listed, as sequenced in a study of glioma-infiltrating T cells. TCR alpha and beta CDR3 regions were amplified from RNA using iRepertoire nested multiplex PCR. TCRdb independently ran MiXCR on the multiplex PCR reads; one entry per CDR3 protein. The table lists approximately 400,000 distinct CDR3 sequences, 41% of them singletons. Sequencing was performed on glioma tissue, nonneoplastic brain tissue, or PBMCs (not recorded which). The receptors shown here come from a human donor with low-grade glioma or glioblastoma, undergoing nonglioma brain surgery, or in good health (not recorded which).

The rearrangement links TRBV4-1 to TRBJ2-3; no reliable D call. The CDR3 extends over 15 amino acids. Trimming cost V 1 base and J 0 bases, with 8 bases left between them. CDR1 is MGHRA, CDR2 YSYEKL, per germline. CDR3 nucleotide sequence: TGCGCCAGCAGCCAAGTGACACAGAGCACAGATACGCAGTATTTT. Translating gives CASSQVTQSTDTQYF.

J is TRBJ1-3 and V is TRBV4-2; D gene ambiguous. V lost 0 bases to trimming and J lost 1 base, with 10 bases between them. CDR1 LGHNA and CDR2 YNFKEQ come from the germline V gene. The CDR3 spans 16 residues. Written as DNA, the CDR3 is TGTGCCAGCAGCCAAGAGTACAGATGGTCTGGAAACACCATATATTTT. It yields the protein CASSQEYRWSGNTIYF.

This clonotype was recorded many times. This chain uses TRBV27 with TRBJ2-7, with TRBD2 matching over 8 bases. The CDR3 is 16 amino acids. Germline CDR1 and CDR2: MNHEY and SMNVEV (reference sequence). V lost 7 bases to trimming and J lost 6 bases; unmatched junction nucleotides: 17. Here the CDR3 reads CASTSNGFSGTSEQYF. The CDR3 DNA is TGTGCCAGCACCTCTAACGGCTTTAGCGGGACCAGCGAGCAGTACTTC.

As concerns this clonotype: This could be a read error, since a much larger clone is one nucleotide away. The genes are TRBV27 and TRBJ2-1; D is unclear. The CDR3 is 13 residues long. Germline CDR1 is MNHEY and CDR2 is SMNVEV (reference sequence). The CDR3 nucleotides read TGTGCCAGCAGTATATCGTACGTGGCGGAGCAGTTCTTC. This sequence encodes CASSISYVAEQFF.

This clonotype was seen more than once but under ten times. This chain joins TRBV20-1 and TRBJ2-1; 7 nucleotides align to TRBD1. The CDR3 is 14 amino acids. The V gene's germline CDR1 is DFQATT and CDR2 SNEGSKA (reference sequence). V trimming: 5 bases; J trimming: 7 bases; junction bases outside the gene matches: 11. This CDR3 reads CSAWLPGTVNEQFF. CDR3 nucleotide sequence: TGCAGTGCTTGGCTCCCAGGGACAGTGAATGAGCAGTTCTTC.

This chain uses TRBV5-4 with TRBJ2-3; 9 nucleotides align to TRBD2. The CDR3 has 14 residues. Germline V CDR1 and CDR2: SGHNT, YYREEE (reference sequence). V shed 2 bases and J 3 bases; nucleotides not matched to a gene: 1. CDR3 nucleotides: TGTGCCAGCAGCTTCAGCGGGAGGACAGATACGCAGTATTTT. Translating gives CASSFSGRTDTQYF.

A few counts support this clonotype. The chain joins TRBV20-1 to TRBJ2-7, with 8 bases fitting TRBD2. In germline, CDR1 is DFQATT, CDR2 SNEGSKA (reference sequence). The CDR3 consists of 13 residues. J lost 4 bases, V lost 6 bases, and 8 bases had no gene match. The chain's CDR3 is CSAGLAEIYEQYF. Here the CDR3 DNA reads TGCAGTGCCGGACTAGCAGAAATTTACGAGCAGTACTTC.

As for this clonotype: A junction end diverges from the germline sequence, so it may reflect a read error. This chain connects TRBV5-1 to TRBJ2-7; possible D gene TRBD1, 6 bases. Per the germline V gene, CDR1 is SGHRS and CDR2 is YFSETQ. This CDR3 region has 14 residues. DNA of the CDR3: TGCGCCAGGAGCTTGACCGGGACATATAGCGAGCAGTACTTC. This codes for CARSLTGTYSEQYF.

V and J are TRBV24-1 and TRBJ2-5; 10 nucleotides agree with TRBD2. The CDR3 runs to 17 residues. The germline gives CDR1 KGHDR, CDR2 SFDVKD. With 0 bases clipped from V and 5 bases from J, the junction kept 8 bases outside the gene matches. CDR3: CATSDLDRAGGPETQYF. The DNA for the CDR3 is TGTGCCACCAGTGATTTGGATCGAGCGGGAGGGCCTGAGACCCAGTACTTC.

The rearrangement joins TRBV7-2 to TRBJ1-1, with D perhaps TRBD1 (5 bases). From germline, CDR1 is SGHTA and CDR2 FQGNSA. The V end was cut by 5 bases, the J end by 1 base, with 11 bases between. This CDR3 is 14 amino acids long. CDR3 sequence: CASSQRGPNTEAFF. The CDR3 nucleotides are TGTGCCAGCAGCCAACGGGGCCCGAACACTGAAGCTTTCTTT.

The rearrangement uses TRBV12-3 or TRBV12-4 and TRBJ1-1, with TRBD1 identical over 7 bases. The CDR3 sequence is 12 residues long. V shed 11 bases, J shed 0 bases, and the junction held 3 bases outside the gene matches. CDR3 region: CARQGLNTEAFF. The CDR3 bases are TGTGCCCGACAGGGACTGAACACTGAAGCTTTCTTT.

A word on this clonotype: Sequence at one end of the junction differs from germline and may be a read error. The chain links TRBV20-1 to TRBJ2-1, with D perhaps being TRBD1 or TRBD2 (5 bases each). CDR3 size: 14 residues. Germline CDR1 is DFQATT and CDR2 is SNEGSKA (reference sequence). The CDR3, as DNA: TGCAGTGCTAGCAGGACCGGGGCAGACAATGAGCAGTCCTTC. Translated, it gives CSASRTGADNEQSF.

V gene TRBV5-4 combines with J gene TRBJ2-3; weak D call: TRBD2 (5 bases). Germline lookup yields CDR1 SGHNT and CDR2 YYREEE (reference sequence). The CDR3 is 14 residues long. V was pared by 0 bases and J by 4 bases, with 9 bases between. CDR3: CASSLAKDSDTQYF. For the CDR3, the DNA is TGTGCCAGCAGCTTGGCCAAGGACTCAGATACGCAGTATTTT.

As for this clonotype: A much larger clonotype is one base distant, so this may be a read error. The chain employs TRBV28 and TRBJ2-3; D not resolved. The CDR3 has 14 residues. Trimming removed 3 bases at V and 2 bases at J, with 9 bases between. Germline V gives CDR1 MDHEN, CDR2 SYDVKM. For the CDR3, the DNA is TGTGCCAGCAGTTTTCATGGGAACACAGATACGCAGTATTTT. Its protein product is CASSFHGNTDTQYF.

On this clonotype: This clone may be a read error of a much larger clone one base away. The chain is built from TRBV20-1 and TRBJ1-5; D is undetermined. V was pared by 4 bases and J by 6 bases, with 10 bases between. The CDR3 extends over 12 amino acids. The V gene's germline CDR1 is DFQATT and CDR2 SNEGSKA (reference sequence). The CDR3 bases are TGCAGTGCTACCGACAACAGTCAGCCCCAGCATTTT. Amino acids: CSATDNSQPQHF.

There are a few counts of this clonotype. This chain connects TRBV4-1 to TRBJ2-7; the D is unclear. Trimming removed 3 bases at V and 3 bases at J, with 15 bases between. This CDR3 has 15 residues. Germline loops: CDR1 MGHRA, CDR2 YSYEKL. CDR3 nucleotide sequence: TGCGCCAGCAGCCATCGGATTGGCAGACTCTACGAGCAGTACTTC. Its translation is CASSHRIGRLYEQYF.

At least ten counts were recorded for this clonotype. The rearrangement uses TRBV27 and TRBJ1-1; maybe TRBD1 (5 bases). This CDR3 has 16 residues. The V end was cut by 5 bases, the J end by 1 base, with 17 bases between. Germline lookup yields CDR1 MNHEY and CDR2 SMNVEV (reference sequence). CDR3 bases: TGTGCCAGCAGTCCGTTTGCGGGACGGAAGAACACTGAAGCTTTCTTT. Translating it yields CASSPFAGRKNTEAFF.

In regard to this clonotype: A much larger clonotype is one base distant, so this may be a read error. This chain links TRBV6-1 with TRBJ2-7, with 7 bases fitting TRBD2. CDR1 and CDR2 from the germline V gene are MNHNS and SASEGT. This CDR3 is built from 15 residues. Trimming took 6 bases from V and 0 from J; bases not matched to a gene: 8. CDR3 region: CASRGTGLYSYEQYF. The CDR3 DNA is TGTGCCAGCAGGGGTACGGGACTATACTCCTACGAGCAGTACTTC.

This rearrangement joins TRBV24-1 to TRBJ2-6; no definite D call. CDR3 size: 15 residues. The V end was cut by 9 bases, the J end by 0 bases, with 11 bases between. The germline CDR1 and CDR2 sequences are KGHDR and SFDVKD. CDR3 DNA sequence: TGTGCCACCGGATCGTGGGACTCTGGGGCCAACGTCCTGACTTTC. Translated, it gives CATGSWDSGANVLTF.

J is TRBJ2-1 and V is TRBV20-1, with 8 bases fitting TRBD2. This CDR3 comprises 14 residues. Trimming cost V 8 bases and J 3 bases; bases outside gene matches: 9. Germline loops: CDR1 DFQATT, CDR2 SNEGSKA (reference sequence). The CDR3 coding sequence is TGCAGTAAACAGGCGGGGGGCAACTACAATGAGCAGTTCTTC. It codes for CSKQAGGNYNEQFF.

This clonotype was recorded at least ten times. This chain connects TRBV27 to TRBJ2-3; no firm D call. The CDR3 sequence is 14 residues long. CDR1 and CDR2 (germline): MNHEY, SMNVEV (reference sequence). V lost 4 bases and J 2 bases, leaving 10 bases between the germline ends. CDR3 nucleotide sequence: TGTGCCAGCAGTTGGAGTTTCGACACAGATACGCAGTATTTT. Translation: CASSWSFDTDTQYF.

This chain joins TRBV28 and TRBJ1-1, with no clear D. CDR1 and CDR2 (germline): MDHEN, SYDVKM. Trimming pared 6 bases from V and 0 bases from J, leaving 14 bases between. The CDR3 loop spans 15 amino acids. In nucleotides, the CDR3 is TGTGCCAGCAGACTAAACGGACGGTTGAACACTGAAGCTTTCTTT. Encoded protein: CASRLNGRLNTEAFF.

Points on this clonotype: This may stem from a read error, because a much larger clone lies one nucleotide away. This chain uses TRBV28 with TRBJ1-2; possibly TRBD1 for D (5 bases). The CDR3 is 13 residues long. Germline CDR1 MDHEN, CDR2 SYDVKM. Between the trimmed V and J ends, which lost 7 bases and 4 bases, there was a span of 13 bases. Here the CDR3 reads CASMGGTRYGYTF. In DNA, the CDR3 is TGTGCCAGCATGGGAGGGACGCGCTATGGCTACACCTTC.

This clonotype was seen more than once but under ten times. The chain links TRBV7-6 to TRBJ1-5; possible D gene TRBD1, 6 bases. The germline V gene encodes CDR1 SGHVS and CDR2 FNYEAQ. The CDR3 consists of 15 residues. The ends were cut back, 1 base at V and 3 bases at J, with 10 bases in the middle. The CDR3 nucleotides read TGTGCCAGCAGCTTAGGAGGGGGGGTCAATCAGCCCCAGCATTTT. This sequence encodes CASSLGGGVNQPQHF.